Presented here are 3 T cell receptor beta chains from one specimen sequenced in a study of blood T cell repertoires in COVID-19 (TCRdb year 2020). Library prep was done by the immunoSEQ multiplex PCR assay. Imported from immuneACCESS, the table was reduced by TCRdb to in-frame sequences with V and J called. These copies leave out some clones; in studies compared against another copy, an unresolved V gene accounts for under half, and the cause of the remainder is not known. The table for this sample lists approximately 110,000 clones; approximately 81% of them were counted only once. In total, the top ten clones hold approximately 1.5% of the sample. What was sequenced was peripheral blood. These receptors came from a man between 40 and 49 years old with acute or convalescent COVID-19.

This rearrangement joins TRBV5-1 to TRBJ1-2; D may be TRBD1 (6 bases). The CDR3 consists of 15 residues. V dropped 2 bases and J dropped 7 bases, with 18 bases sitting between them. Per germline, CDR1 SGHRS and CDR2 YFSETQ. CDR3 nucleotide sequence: TGCGCCAGCAGCTTCTCCCAGGGGCGTAAATCTGGCTACACCTTC. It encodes CASSFSQGRKSGYTF.

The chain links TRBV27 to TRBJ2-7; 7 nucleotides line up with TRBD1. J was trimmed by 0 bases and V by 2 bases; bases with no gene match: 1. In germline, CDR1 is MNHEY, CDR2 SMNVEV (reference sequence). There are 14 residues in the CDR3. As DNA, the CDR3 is TGTGCCAGCAGTTTAAAGGGGGCCTCCTACGAGCAGTACTTC. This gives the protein CASSLKGASYEQYF.

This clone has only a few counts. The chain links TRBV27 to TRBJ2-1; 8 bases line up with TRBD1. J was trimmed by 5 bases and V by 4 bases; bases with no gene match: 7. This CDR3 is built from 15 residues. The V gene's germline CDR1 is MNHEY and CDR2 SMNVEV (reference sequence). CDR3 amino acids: CASSSDRAPNNEQFF. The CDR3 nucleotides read TGTGCCAGCAGTTCGGACAGGGCCCCCAACAATGAGCAGTTCTTC.